A selection of T cell receptor beta chains follows, all from one sample in a study of cytomegalovirus exposure and HLA in healthy donors. Sequencing used immunoSEQ multiplex PCR; TCRdb keeps in-frame clones, though not all of them. The sample records around 200,000 clones, more than 60% being singletons. Specimen: PBMCs. All receptors come from a woman in her sixties in good health and CMV-seropositive. The conserved cysteine and the conserved F or W are not part of the CDR3 here. Fields, in order: J gene, V gene, CDR3 protein.

j_call: TRBJ1-4; v_call: TRBV14; cdr3_aa: ASSQFQGFEKLF
j_call: TRBJ1-5; v_call: TRBV6-6; cdr3_aa: ASSYPPGVSNQPQH
j_call: TRBJ1-5; v_call: TRBV18; cdr3_aa: ASSPQGQGSQPQH
j_call: TRBJ1-5; v_call: TRBV30; cdr3_aa: AWKGPGGNQPQH
j_call: TRBJ2-3; v_call: TRBV5-6; cdr3_aa: ASSQSGSTDTQY
j_call: TRBJ1-5; v_call: TRBV7-9; cdr3_aa: ASSPQGDAGQPQH
j_call: TRBJ1-2; v_call: TRBV10-3; cdr3_aa: ARSSEGFDGYT
j_call: TRBJ2-4; v_call: TRBV19; cdr3_aa: ASSPGQGAPHGSDIQY
j_call: TRBJ1-1; v_call: TRBV5-5; cdr3_aa: ASSLGRLNTEAF
j_call: TRBJ1-2; v_call: TRBV19; cdr3_aa: ASRDRTYNYGYT
j_call: TRBJ2-7; v_call: TRBV6-5; cdr3_aa: ASRLGQGSYEQY